The entry below describes one TCR beta chain. Authors' processing steps: Researchers report that nucleated cell counts were estimated from reference gene primer amplification. Libraries were prepared by immunoSEQ multiplex PCR; TCRdb keeps only in-frame clonotypes and omits some of them. V and J calls and clone size are copied from that table; D and trimming were computed from the DNA. Here the sample spans a few hundred thousand clones, about four fifths being singletons. The entry originates in a study of blood T cell repertoires in COVID-19. The wider study: The United States, Italy and Spain provided the acute and convalescent COVID-19 samples. The cDNA or gDNA used as material had been derived from T cells, B-cell-depleted T cells, or PBMCs.

The source is an elderly woman with acute or convalescent COVID-19. The sequencing input was peripheral blood.

CDR3 amino acids: CASSWRTDNQPQHF. In DNA, the CDR3 is TGTGCCAGCAGTTGGAGGACAGATAATCAGCCCCAGCATTTT. This chain joins TRBV6-5 and TRBJ1-5; D perhaps matches TRBD1 (6 bases). Trimming pared 4 bases from V and 4 bases from J, leaving 11 bases between. The V gene's germline CDR1 is MNHEY and CDR2 SVGAGI. The CDR3 consists of 14 residues.